This T cell receptor (beta chain) was identified in a study of CD8+CD57+ T cells in acquired aplastic anemia. In the study overall: Yields of DNA that came from sorted CD4+ and CD8+ cells averaged roughly 3.3 ug.

The study's findings and limits: Patients and controls shared about 27 CD8+ CDR3 sequences.

Profiles of TCR beta VDJ and CDR3 were generated from a genomic DNA template. TCRdb reprocessed the reads with MiXCR, giving one entry per CDR3 protein. The sample records approximately 170,000 distinct CDR3 sequences, approximately 51% being singletons. Patients selected for sequencing had displayed CD8+CD57+ cell expansion by flow cytometry. Severe acquired aplastic anemia affected all patients. None of the patients had been given any therapy when their blood was sampled. With respect to this clonotype: Its antigen is currently unknown.

From germline, CDR1 is SNHLY and CDR2 FYNNEI. This CDR3 region has 13 residues. Trimming cost V 7 bases and J 11 bases, with 20 bases left between them. The TCR was taken from a human donor with aplastic anemia. The specimen was sorted CD4+, CD8+, or CD8+CD57+ T cells (not recorded which) from PBMCs. The chain combines TRBV2 with TRBJ2-5; D ambiguous. CDR3 bases: TGTGCCAGCAAACAAACGGAACAAGAGGCACAGTACTTC. It specifies CASKQTEQEAQYF.